This T cell receptor beta chain was observed in a study of T cell repertoires in cytomegalovirus infection. This CDR3 region has 19 residues. The V segment lost 0 bases and the J segment 3 bases; nucleotides outside the gene matches: 9. The germline CDR1 and CDR2 sequences are LGHDT and YNNKEL (reference sequence). TCRdb recomputed calls from the reads with MiXCR, one row per CDR3 protein. This table holds 200,000 to 250,000 distinct CDR3 sequences, approximately 24% found once. This receptor was identified in a human donor in good health (CMV status not recorded). Some clones in this sample may be carry-over from other donors' samples. The chain is built from TRBV3-1 and TRBJ2-5; 14 bases match TRBD2. Sequenced: CD8+ T cells from PBMCs. CDR3 in amino acids: CASSQEPPGLAGAEETQYF. The CDR3, as DNA: TGTGCCAGCAGCCAAGAACCCCCGGGACTAGCGGGGGCAGAAGAGACCCAGTACTTC.